The entry that follows covers one T cell receptor beta chain sequence. Its antigen has not been determined. Within one base of it there is no much larger clone, and no base qualities were kept. This entry is derived from a study of OX40 agonist ivuxolimab in advanced cancers. A note on the overall study: Ivuxolimab was a fully human IgG2 agonistic monoclonal antibody targeting the costimulatory receptor OX40 (CD134). Intravenous ivuxolimab was administered to patients every 2 weeks at six dose levels: 0.01, 0.1, 0.3, 1.5, 3 and 10 mg/kg. Of the approximately 50 dose-escalation patients, hepatocellular carcinoma was present in around 20, melanoma in approximately 15, renal cell carcinoma in 9 and head and neck cancer in 9. In the dose-escalation cohort, 65% to 85% of patients were male, and the mean age was 60 years with a range of 23 to 79. Prior anti-PD-1, anti-PD-L1 or anti-CTLA-4 therapy was permitted, and 40% of dose-escalation patients had received checkpoint inhibitors. Partial responses were achieved by three dose-escalation patients, of whom one had hepatocellular carcinoma and two had cutaneous melanoma. Peripheral TCRbeta sequencing was intended to test whether TCR sequence diversity was altered and clonal T-cell expansion was caused by ivuxolimab. The monotherapy dose-escalation portion (N ≈ 52 patients) of the phase I ivuxolimab trial is reported in the paper. General conclusions and limits of the study: In partial responders in the 0.1-3.0 mg/kg groups, normalized peripheral clonal expansion was found to be among the lowest, especially among CD8+ T cells. After ivuxolimab, CD8+ T cells had more expanded clones than CD4+ T cells on average. Low levels of normalized T-cell clonal expansion were also seen in some nonresponding patients. The antigen specificity of the peripheral T cells that underwent clonal expansion was not determined. Clonal expansion of both CD4+ and CD8+ blood T cells was observed from baseline to week 6 at doses 0.1 to 3.0 mg/kg.

Genomic DNA was extracted from sorted cells for sequencing of the TCRbeta CDR3 region. The immunoSEQ Assay was used to sequence the TCRbeta CDR3 regions. TCRdb re-hosts the immuneACCESS table, in-frame sequences only. Its copies lack some clones; in the studies checked, an unresolved V gene accounts for under half of them, and the cause for the rest is not known. The table for this sample lists tens of thousands of clones; more than 70% of them were counted only once. The biggest ten clones account for approximately 0.26% of the sample. The trial excluded patients who had a history of autoimmune disease or were on systemic immunosuppression. Peripheral blood for TCR sequencing was collected from all dose cohorts at baseline, on cycle 4 day 1, and on cycle 7 day 1. The samples were drawn from a first-in-human, open-label, multicenter phase I dose-escalation trial of ivuxolimab. Adults with locally advanced or metastatic head and neck squamous cell, hepatocellular, melanoma or renal cell carcinoma were enrolled in the trial. Before TCR sequencing, CD4+ and CD8+ T cells were separately sorted from peripheral blood.

There are 14 amino acids in the CDR3, from cysteine to phenylalanine inclusive. Kept here is only the CDR3 DNA, which spans 42 bases and is read in frame from base 1. V is clipped by 5 bases and J by 1 base, and the sequence between their germline boundaries is 12 bases long. CDR1 and CDR2 are drawn from the germline V gene: SGHRS, YFSETQ. The source is an adult with an advanced solid tumor such as melanoma, head and neck, liver or kidney cancer. Recombination joined TRBV5-1 with TRBJ2-5, with a weak D call of TRBD2 (5 bases match). The sequences come from CD4+ or CD8+ T cells sorted from blood, collected in a trial of the OX40 agonist ivuxolimab. The CDR3 has the sequence CASRPGSPQETQYF. DNA sequence: TGCGCCAGCAGGCCGGGGTCACCCCAAGAGACCCAGTACTTC.